This TCR beta chain came from a study of T cell responses to AZD1222 COVID-19 vaccine. The CDR3 is made up of 10 amino acids. Germline CDR1 and CDR2: MDHEN and SYDVKM. V lost 10 bases to trimming and J lost 7 bases, with 10 bases between them. The repertoire was sequenced with immunoSEQ multiplex PCR; TCRdb's copy has only in-frame clones and lacks some. The sample has roughly 150,000 clones, 75% to 90% seen once. The chain links TRBV28 to TRBJ2-5; the D call may be TRBD1 or TRBD2 (6 bases each). The TCR comes from an adult who received the AZD1222 COVID-19 vaccine. The starting material was peripheral blood, obtained 28 days after the second AZD1222 dose. The CDR3 coding sequence is TGTGCCACCAAGGGGGGGACCCAGTACTTC. It specifies CATKGGTQYF.